This T cell receptor (beta chain) was obtained from a study of blood T cell repertoires in COVID-19. Study-wide context: From the United States, Italy and Spain came samples of acute and convalescent COVID-19.

The repertoire was sequenced with immunoSEQ multiplex PCR; TCRdb's copy has only in-frame clones and lacks some. The sample has approximately 55,000 clones; about four fifths are singletons. Seattle researchers signed up patients amid active infection and tracked them longitudinally. The source of this sequence is a man aged 25-45 years with COVID-19, enrolled during active disease. Sequences were obtained from peripheral blood.

This CDR3 reads CASSFVGRGSYNEQFF. The CDR3 DNA sequence: TGCGCCAGCAGCTTCGTTGGGCGGGGGTCCTACAATGAGCAGTTCTTC. This rearrangement joins TRBV5-1 to TRBJ2-1; TRBD2 aligns across 7 bases. The CDR3 contains 16 residues. V was pared by 2 bases and J by 1 base, with 6 bases of the junction left unmatched. CDR1 and CDR2 from the germline V gene are SGHRS and YFSETQ.